This entry is about one T cell receptor (beta chain). Trimming removed 5 bases from V and 3 bases from J; junction bases left unmatched: 9. The CDR3 runs to 15 residues. The germline V gene encodes CDR1 MNHEY and CDR2 SVGAGI. The sample originates from a study of blood T cell repertoires in COVID-19. The wider study: Nucleic acid was either cDNA or gDNA, and it came from T cells, B-cell-depleted T cells, or PBMCs.

The data were produced by immunoSEQ multiplex PCR, yet TCRdb's version contains in-frame clones alone and is incomplete. The sample lists 250,000 to 350,000 clones; 88% were seen once. The receptor was derived from a woman aged 25 to 39 with COVID-19, enrolled during active disease. This chain uses TRBV6-5 with TRBJ1-1; 7 positions match TRBD1. Sample: peripheral blood. CDR3 in amino acids: CASSTIRGWDTEAFF. CDR3 DNA sequence: TGTGCCAGCAGTACTATCAGGGGGTGGGACACTGAAGCTTTCTTT.